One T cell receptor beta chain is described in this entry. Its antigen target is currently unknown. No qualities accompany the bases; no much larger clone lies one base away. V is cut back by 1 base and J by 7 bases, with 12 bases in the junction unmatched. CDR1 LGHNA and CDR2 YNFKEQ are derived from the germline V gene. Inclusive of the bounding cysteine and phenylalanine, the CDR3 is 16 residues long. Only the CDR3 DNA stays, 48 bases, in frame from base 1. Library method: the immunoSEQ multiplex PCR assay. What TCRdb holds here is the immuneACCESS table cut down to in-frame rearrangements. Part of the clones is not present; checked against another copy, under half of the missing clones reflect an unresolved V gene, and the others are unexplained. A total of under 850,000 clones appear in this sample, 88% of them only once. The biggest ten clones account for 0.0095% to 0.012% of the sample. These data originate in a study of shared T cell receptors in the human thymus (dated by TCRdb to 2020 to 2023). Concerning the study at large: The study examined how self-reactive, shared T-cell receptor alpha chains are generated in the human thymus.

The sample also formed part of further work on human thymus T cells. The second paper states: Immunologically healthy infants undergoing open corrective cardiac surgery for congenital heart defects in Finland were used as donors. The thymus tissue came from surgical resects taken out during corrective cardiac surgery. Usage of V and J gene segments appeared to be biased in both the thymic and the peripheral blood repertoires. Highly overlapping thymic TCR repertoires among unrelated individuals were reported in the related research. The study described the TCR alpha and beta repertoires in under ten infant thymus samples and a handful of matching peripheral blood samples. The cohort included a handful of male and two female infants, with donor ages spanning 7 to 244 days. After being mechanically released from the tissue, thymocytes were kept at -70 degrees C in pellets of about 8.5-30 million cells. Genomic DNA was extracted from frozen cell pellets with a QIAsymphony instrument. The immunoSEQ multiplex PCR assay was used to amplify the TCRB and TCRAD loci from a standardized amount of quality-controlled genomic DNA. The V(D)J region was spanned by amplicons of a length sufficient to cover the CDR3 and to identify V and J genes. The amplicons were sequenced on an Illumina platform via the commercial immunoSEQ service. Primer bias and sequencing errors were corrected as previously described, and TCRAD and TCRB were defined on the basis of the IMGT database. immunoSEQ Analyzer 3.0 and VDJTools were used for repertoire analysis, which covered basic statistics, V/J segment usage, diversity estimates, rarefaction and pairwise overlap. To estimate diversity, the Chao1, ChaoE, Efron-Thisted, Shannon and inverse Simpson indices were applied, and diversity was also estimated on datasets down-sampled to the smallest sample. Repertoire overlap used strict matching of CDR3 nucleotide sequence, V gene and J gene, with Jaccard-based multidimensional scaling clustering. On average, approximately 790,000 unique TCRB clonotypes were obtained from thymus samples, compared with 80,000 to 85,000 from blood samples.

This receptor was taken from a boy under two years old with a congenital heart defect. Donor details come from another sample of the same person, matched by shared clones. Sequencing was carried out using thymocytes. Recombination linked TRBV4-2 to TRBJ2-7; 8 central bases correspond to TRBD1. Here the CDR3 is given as CASSQVIGQGAGEQYF. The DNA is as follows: TGTGCCAGCAGCCAAGTAATAGGGCAGGGGGCGGGAGAGCAGTACTTC.